Below, one T cell receptor (beta chain) is given with its context. Its target is unknown. The V end was cut by 3 bases, the J end by 6 bases, with 12 bases between. The CDR3 length is 14 residues. Germline values: CDR1 LNHDA, CDR2 SQIVND (reference sequence). TCRdb's table, derived via immunoSEQ multiplex PCR, lists solely in-frame clones and lacks some. Of some 11,000 clones listed, 80% to 90% are singletons. Between the mid-2010s and the late 2010s, patients underwent resection in Japan or China. The data were obtained in a study of immune evolution from preneoplasia to lung adenocarcinoma. Findings and caveats of the study: Later-stage lesions seemingly showed higher T cell density and diversity than normal lung. Normal lung had the highest top T cell clone frequencies.

This chain uses TRBV19 with TRBJ2-1; tentatively, D is TRBD1 (6 bases). What was sequenced was FFPE minimally invasive lung adenocarcinoma tissue. The clonotype was recovered from a person aged 70 to 79 with lung adenocarcinoma. This CDR3 reads CASSIKQGTNEQFF. CDR3 bases: TGTGCCAGTAGTATCAAACAGGGTACCAATGAGCAGTTCTTC.